The 30 T cell receptor beta chains given below trace back to one sample, sequenced in a study of OX40 agonist ivuxolimab in advanced cancers. Here immunoSEQ multiplex PCR was the method, and the copy in TCRdb shows in-frame clones only, minus some. The data hold tens of thousands of clones, with approximately 83% observed a single time. The sequenced sample was CD4+ or CD8+ T cells sorted from blood, obtained in a trial of the OX40 agonist ivuxolimab. Receptor source: an adult with an advanced solid tumor such as melanoma, head and neck, liver or kidney cancer.

The chain is built from TRBV5-4 and TRBJ1-3, with unresolved D. Germline-derived CDR1 and CDR2 are SGHNT and YYREEE (reference sequence). Trimming shortened V by 4 bases and J by 0 bases, and 8 bases separated the two germline ends. This CDR3 has 14 residues. CDR3 sequence (DNA): TGTGCCAGCAGCCCGGAGGGCTCTGGAAACACCATATATTTT. Translating it yields CASSPEGSGNTIYF.

The chain links TRBV25-1 to TRBJ2-2; D may be TRBD1 or TRBD2 (5 bases each). This CDR3 contains 18 residues. The germline CDR1 and CDR2 sequences are MGHDK and SYGVNS. The V and J ends lost 2 bases and 6 bases respectively, with 22 bases between them. The CDR3 sequence: CASSEGLEGNYGAGELFF. In DNA, the CDR3 is TGTGCCAGCAGTGAAGGGTTAGAGGGGAATTATGGGGCCGGGGAGCTGTTTTTT.

This clone was seen a few times. The V and J genes are TRBV30 and TRBJ1-1; D remains ambiguous. CDR1 and CDR2 from the germline V gene are GTSNPN and SVGIG (reference sequence). V was clipped by 2 bases and J by 4 bases, with 11 bases between them. The length of the CDR3 is 13 residues. CDR3 loop: CAWSSQRFTEAFF. CDR3 sequence (DNA): TGTGCCTGGAGTTCACAGCGATTCACTGAAGCTTTCTTT.

This chain links TRBV7-7 with TRBJ2-2; 14 positions agree with TRBD2. Germline values: CDR1 SSHAT, CDR2 FNYEAQ (reference sequence). The length of the CDR3 is 19 residues. J was trimmed by 0 bases and V by 5 bases; bases with no gene match: 8. The CDR3 is CASSLSGLAGGSNTGELFF. The CDR3, as DNA: TGTGCCAGCAGCCTCTCCGGACTAGCGGGGGGATCGAACACCGGGGAGCTGTTTTTT.

This chain links TRBV11-3 with TRBJ2-2; D ambiguous. The CDR3 loop spans 15 amino acids. Germline V gene data show CDR1 as SGHNT and CDR2 as YENEEA. V was trimmed by 5 bases and J by 0 bases, leaving 10 bases between them. Written as DNA, the CDR3 is TGTGCCAGCAGCAAGCGAGCACCGAACACCGGGGAGCTGTTTTTT. Amino acids: CASSKRAPNTGELFF.

The chain is built from TRBV30 and TRBJ1-6, with D possibly matching TRBD1 (5 bases). V was clipped by 0 bases and J by 9 bases, with 12 bases between them. Germline V gene sequence: CDR1 GTSNPN, CDR2 SVGIG (reference sequence). The CDR3 covers 14 residues. The CDR3 bases are TGTGCCTGGAGTGTACGGGACCGAGGTTCACCCCTCCACTTT. Translation: CAWSVRDRGSPLHF. The complete variable domain, with remaining parts taken from reference TRBV30 and TRBJ1-6, reads SQTIHQWPATLVQPVGSPLSLECTVEGTSNPNLYWYRQAAGRGLQLLFYSVGIGQISSEVPQNLSASRPQDRQFILSSKKLLLSDSGFYLCAWSVRDRGSPLHFGNGTRLTVT.

The chain combines TRBV7-2 with TRBJ2-7; weak D call: TRBD1 (5 bases). CDR3 length equals 15 residues. V lost 4 bases to trimming and J lost 0 bases, with 13 bases between them. Germline CDR1 is SGHTA and CDR2 is FQGNSA. CDR3 sequence (DNA): TGTGCCAGCAGCTCATGGGGCGCGAGCTCCTACGAGCAGTACTTC. This translates into CASSSWGASSYEQYF. Full variable domain (remainder filled in from reference TRBV7-2 and TRBJ2-7): GAGVSQSPSNKVTEKGKDVELRCDPISGHTALYWYRQSLGQGLEFLIYFQGNSAPDKSGLPSDRFSAERTGGSVSTLTIQRTQQEDSAVYLCASSSWGASSYEQYFGPGTRLTVT.

The chain has TRBV25-1 and TRBJ2-7; D is possibly TRBD1 (8 bases). Trimming took off 2 bases at V and 0 bases at J, with 14 bases between the two ends. The CDR3 is made up of 16 amino acids. Germline V CDR1 and CDR2: MGHDK, SYGVNS. The CDR3 sequence: CASSELQGGASYEQYF. The DNA for the CDR3 is TGTGCCAGCAGTGAACTACAGGGGGGGGCCTCCTACGAGCAGTACTTC.

The chain joins TRBV7-2 to TRBJ2-7, with 8 bases that match TRBD1. This CDR3 has 16 amino acids. Germline V gene lookup returns CDR1 SGHTA and CDR2 FQGNSA. Losses at the gene ends were 5 bases for V and 3 bases for J; bases not matched to a gene: 12. Written as DNA, the CDR3 is TGTGCCAGCAGCCGGACAGGGAACTATATAAACTACGAGCAGTACTTC. It is translated as CASSRTGNYINYEQYF.

The chain has TRBV4-1 and TRBJ2-2; tentative D call: TRBD2 (5 bases). CDR1 and CDR2 from the germline V gene are MGHRA and YSYEKL. The V end was cut by 1 base, the J end by 3 bases, with 12 bases between. There are 16 residues in the CDR3. The CDR3 region is CASSQGPSYDTGELFF. The CDR3 DNA follows: TGCGCCAGCAGCCAAGGTCCTAGCTACGACACCGGGGAGCTGTTTTTT.

The chain recombines TRBV7-2 with TRBJ2-1; 9 bases map to TRBD2. From germline, CDR1 is SGHTA and CDR2 FQGNSA. The CDR3 length is 17 residues. The ends lost 2 bases at V and 1 base at J; junction bases unmatched: 6. The CDR3 DNA reads TGTGCCAGCAGCTTATCTGCGGGGGGGCATTCCTACAATGAGCAGTTCTTC. Residues: CASSLSAGGHSYNEQFF.

The gene calls are TRBV7-2 and TRBJ2-1; D is possibly TRBD1 (6 bases). This CDR3 has 14 residues. Germline CDR1 SGHTA, CDR2 FQGNSA. V lost 5 bases to trimming and J lost 5 bases, with 13 bases between them. The CDR3 nucleotides are TGTGCCAGCAGCGACGGGACACCTAACAATGAGCAGTTCTTC. Translation gives CASSDGTPNNEQFF.

This chain joins TRBV2 and TRBJ1-1, with a tentative D call TRBD1 (6 bases). This CDR3 is built from 14 residues. V was shortened by 5 bases and J by 7 bases, with 17 bases between the two germline ends. Germline lookup yields CDR1 SNHLY and CDR2 FYNNEI. CDR3 coding DNA: TGTGCCAGCAGTTCCGACCCTAAAGGGGGTGAAGCTTTCTTT. Its translation: CASSSDPKGGEAFF.

In DNA form, the CDR3 reads TGTGCCAGTAGTATCAGCGGGGTCGGCTACACCTTC. This translates into CASSISGVGYTF. The chain carries TRBV19 and TRBJ1-2; no firm D call. CDR3 size: 12 residues. Germline assignment: CDR1 LNHDA and CDR2 SQIVND (reference sequence). V lost 3 bases and J 8 bases, leaving 10 bases between the germline ends.

The chain is built from TRBV11-3 and TRBJ2-5; no clear D gene. Germline CDR1 is SGHNT and CDR2 is YENEEA. The CDR3 spans 13 residues. V was cut by 2 bases and J by 5 bases, with 9 bases left in between. The CDR3: CASSLQGLETQYF. DNA of the CDR3: TGTGCCAGCAGCTTACAAGGTTTGGAGACCCAGTACTTC.

This clone was found once. The chain carries TRBV10-1 and TRBJ1-2, with D perhaps TRBD1 (6 bases). This CDR3 contains 18 residues. V lost 6 bases and J 1 base, leaving 24 bases between the germline ends. The germline CDR1 and CDR2 sequences are WNHNN and SYGVQD (reference sequence). CDR3 DNA sequence: TGCGCCAGCAGCCACCCGGGGACGTCTGGGGGCTATAACTATGGCTACACCTTC. It yields the protein CASSHPGTSGGYNYGYTF.

Comment on this clone: Other DNA sequences of this sample code for an identical CDR3. The rearrangement joins TRBV6-5 to TRBJ1-1, with no clear D. With 0 bases removed from V and 0 bases from J, the gap between germline ends came to 2 bases. CDR1 and CDR2 (germline): MNHEY, SVGAGI. The CDR3 consists of 13 residues. CDR3 in amino acids: CASSYSVNTEAFF. For the CDR3, the DNA is TGTGCCAGCAGTTACTCGGTGAACACTGAAGCTTTCTTT.

The chain has TRBV19 and TRBJ1-2; TRBD1 is a possible D gene (5 bases). Germline V lookup: CDR1 LNHDA, CDR2 SQIVND (reference sequence). This CDR3 has 14 amino acids. V lost 4 bases, J lost 3 bases, and 12 bases lay in between. CDR3 in amino acids: CASSRFGGDYGYTF. CDR3 nucleotides: TGTGCCAGTAGTAGGTTTGGGGGGGACTATGGCTACACCTTC.

The rearrangement uses TRBV28 and TRBJ2-6, with 8 bases that match TRBD1. The CDR3 length is 16 residues. Trimming at V came to 4 bases and at J to 0 bases, leaving 2 bases not matched to a gene. From germline, CDR1 is MDHEN and CDR2 SYDVKM. The DNA of the CDR3 is TGTGCCAGCAGTTCGGGACAGGCCTCTGGGGCCAACGTCCTGACTTTC. Translation gives CASSSGQASGANVLTF.

The chain links TRBV19 to TRBJ1-2; no clear D. The CDR3 runs 13 residues. Per the germline V gene, CDR1 is LNHDA and CDR2 is SQIVND (reference sequence). With 5 bases removed from V and 1 base from J, the gap between germline ends came to 8 bases. CDR3: CASSPRSNYGYTF. As DNA, the CDR3 is TGTGCCAGTAGTCCCCGGAGTAACTATGGCTACACCTTC.

The V gene is TRBV30, the J gene TRBJ1-2; D call uncertain. Germline lookup yields CDR1 GTSNPN and CDR2 SVGIG (reference sequence). The V gene lost 4 bases and the J gene lost 4 bases, with 16 bases spanning the gap. This CDR3 spans 14 amino acids. CDR3 residues: CAWNRLGVFYGYTF. CDR3 bases: TGTGCCTGGAACAGACTTGGGGTTTTCTATGGCTACACCTTC.

This sequence joins TRBV14 and TRBJ2-7, with a weak D call TRBD2 (5 bases). Germline V CDR1 and CDR2: SGHDN, FVKESK. V was shortened by 3 bases and J by 3 bases, with 12 bases between the two germline ends. CDR3 length: 14 amino acids. CDR3 amino acids: CASSQGVAYYEQYF. In DNA, the CDR3 is TGTGCCAGCAGCCAGGGAGTGGCGTACTACGAGCAGTACTTC.

This clone has just a few counts. The rearrangement links TRBV6-1 to TRBJ1-1; D unclear. Trimming shortened V by 8 bases and J by 1 base, and 11 bases separated the two germline ends. CDR1 is MNHNS, CDR2 SASEGT, per germline. The CDR3 consists of 13 residues. The CDR3 DNA reads as TGTGCCAGCGGGAGGGTTGCGAACACTGAAGCTTTCTTT. As protein: CASGRVANTEAFF.

This clone was counted once. The gene calls are TRBV4-3 and TRBJ2-1, with TRBD2 matching over 12 bases. V lost 0 bases, J lost 3 bases, and 3 bases stayed unmatched. Germline CDR1 reads LGHNA; CDR2 reads YSLEER. The CDR3 length is 17 residues. Here the CDR3 DNA reads TGCGCCAGCAGCCAAGACGGACTAGCGGGGAGCTACAATGAGCAGTTCTTC. Its protein product is CASSQDGLAGSYNEQFF.

The CDR3 DNA reads TGTGCCAGCAGCCCGATCAGCAGGGCAGGTGAGCAGTTCTTC. Its translation: CASSPISRAGEQFF. This chain uses TRBV5-8 with TRBJ2-1; a possible D gene is TRBD1 (5 bases). Trimming removed 4 bases from V and 9 bases from J, with 17 bases in between. The germline V gene encodes CDR1 SGHTS and CDR2 YDEGEE. This CDR3 is built from 14 residues.

The CDR3 DNA follows: TGTGCCAGTAGAGCCGACAGGGCTGACACCATATATTTT. This sequence encodes CASRADRADTIYF. V is TRBV27 and J is TRBJ1-3; 7 bases map to TRBD1. CDR3 length: 13 residues. V lost 9 bases to trimming and J lost 8 bases; unmatched junction nucleotides: 10. Germline CDR1 is MNHEY and CDR2 is SMNVEV (reference sequence).

The chain employs TRBV18 and TRBJ2-5; 9 nucleotides line up with TRBD1. The CDR3 totals 16 residues. CDR1 is KGHSH and CDR2 is LQKENI in the germline V gene. With 5 bases clipped from V and 4 bases from J, the junction kept 11 bases outside the gene matches. The CDR3 DNA is TGTGCCAGCTCATCTCGACAGGGGGTCGGTCCAGAGACCCAGTACTTC. It specifies CASSSRQGVGPETQYF.

The chain is built from TRBV10-3 and TRBJ2-5, with 7 bases lining up with TRBD2. Trimming took 4 bases from V and 1 from J; bases not matched to a gene: 6. This CDR3 is built from 15 residues. Looked up from germline, CDR1 is ENHRY and CDR2 is SYGVKD. CDR3 DNA: TGTGCCATCAGTGTAGCGACGGGGGGCCAAGAGACCCAGTACTTC. Its protein product is CAISVATGGQETQYF.

The rearrangement joins TRBV7-2 to TRBJ2-3, with TRBD1 as a possible D gene (6 bases). The V gene lost 1 base and the J gene lost 2 bases, with 7 bases spanning the gap. Germline CDR1 and CDR2: SGHTA and FQGNSA. This CDR3 region has 14 residues. CDR3 DNA sequence: TGTGCCAGCAGCTTAGACAGGGTCACAGATACGCAGTATTTT. It codes for CASSLDRVTDTQYF.

The chain uses TRBV19 and TRBJ2-6, with 7 nucleotides matching TRBD1. V lost 6 bases, J lost 2 bases, and 4 bases stayed unmatched. The V gene's germline CDR1 is LNHDA and CDR2 SQIVND (reference sequence). The CDR3 length is 15 residues. Here the CDR3 DNA reads TGTGCCAGTAGACCTGGACAGGCTGGGGCCAACGTCCTGACTTTC. Its protein product is CASRPGQAGANVLTF.